These 30 T cell receptor beta chains originate from one sample sequenced in a study of cytotoxic CD8 clonotypes in ibrutinib-treated CLL. Method: immunoSEQ multiplex PCR; TCRdb's copy keeps in-frame clones and lacks some. This table holds more than 200,000 clones, 70% found once. Specimen: PBMCs, collected after 24 months of ibrutinib treatment. The receptors stem from a human donor with chronic lymphocytic leukemia.

In the case of this clone: A read error may be the cause here, since a much bigger clone is one base away. This chain uses TRBV7-9 with TRBJ2-3; TRBD1 might be the D (5 bases). The CDR3 runs to 12 residues. V lost 3 bases and J lost 5, with 6 bases in between. Germline V gene data show CDR1 as SEHNR and CDR2 as FQNEAQ (reference sequence). Written as DNA, the CDR3 is TGTGCCAGCAGCTTCCAGGGAGATACGCAGTATTTT. The encoded protein is CASSFQGDTQYF.

This clone was counted a single time. This CDR3 is also generated by other DNA sequences in the sample. This chain links TRBV20-1 with TRBJ2-7; D is undetermined. Germline V lookup: CDR1 DFQATT, CDR2 SNEGSKA (reference sequence). Trimming shortened V by 1 base and J by 7 bases, and 5 bases separated the two germline ends. The CDR3 covers 10 residues. The CDR3 coding sequence is TGCAGTGCTAGAGTCGCAGAGCAGTACTTC. It specifies CSARVAEQYF.

This clone showed up just once. The rearrangement joins TRBV27 to TRBJ2-2; a possible D gene is TRBD1 (5 bases). The CDR3 totals 14 residues. Germline CDR1 is MNHEY and CDR2 is SMNVEV (reference sequence). V lost 6 bases and J lost 1, with 9 bases in between. Here the CDR3 DNA reads TGTGCCAGCAGGGGGCTGGGGAACACCGGGGAGCTGTTTTTT. Translated, it gives CASRGLGNTGELFF.

J is TRBJ1-2 and V is TRBV9; D call uncertain. V dropped 3 bases and J dropped 0 bases, with 6 bases sitting between them. CDR3 length: 13 amino acids. CDR1 and CDR2 from the germline V gene are SGDLS and YYNGEE. This chain's CDR3 is CASSEGSNYGYTF. CDR3 sequence (DNA): TGTGCCAGCAGCGAGGGATCTAACTATGGCTACACCTTC.

This clone has a handful of counts. The genes are TRBV5-1 and TRBJ2-2; 13 positions match TRBD2. This CDR3 comprises 19 residues. Germline V gene lookup returns CDR1 SGHRS and CDR2 YFSETQ. The junction had 14 bases not matched to a gene; V was cut back by 5 bases and J by 4 bases. CDR3 region: CASRGILAGGPSSTGELFF. The CDR3 coding sequence is TGCGCCAGCAGGGGGATACTAGCGGGAGGGCCCTCGAGCACCGGGGAGCTGTTTTTT. The full variable domain, rest sourced from reference TRBV5-1 and TRBJ2-2, is KAGVTQTPRYLIKTRGQQVTLSCSPISGHRSVSWYQQTPGQGLQFLFEYFSETQRNKGNFPGRFSGRQFSNSRSEMNVSTLELGDSALYLCASRGILAGGPSSTGELFFGEGSRLTVL.

This clone turned up a few times. The V call is TRBV5-6, the J call TRBJ1-5, with 8 bases that match TRBD1. The germline V gene has CDR1 SGHDT and CDR2 YYEEEE. The CDR3 consists of 14 residues. The V and J ends lost 4 bases and 3 bases, in that order; junction bases with no gene match: 3. The chain's CDR3 is CASSRDRLNQPQHF. The CDR3 DNA follows: TGTGCCAGCAGCCGGGACAGGCTCAATCAGCCCCAGCATTTT.

This clone came up a few times. This chain uses TRBV29-1 with TRBJ2-2; D may be TRBD1 (6 bases). The V and J ends lost 8 bases and 5 bases respectively, with 15 bases between them. Looked up from germline, CDR1 is SQVTM and CDR2 is ANQGSEA. The CDR3 is 13 residues long. The CDR3, as DNA: TGCAGCACGTGGACAGTACGGACCGGGGAGCTGTTTTTT. Amino acid sequence: CSTWTVRTGELFF.

The chain is built from TRBV5-4 and TRBJ1-4, with TRBD1 matching 9 bases. This CDR3 region has 15 residues. The trim removed 4 bases at V and 4 bases at J, leaving 5 bases unmatched. The V gene's germline CDR1 is SGHNT and CDR2 YYREEE (reference sequence). CDR3: CASSIGTGINEKLFF. CDR3 bases: TGTGCCAGCAGCATTGGGACAGGGATTAATGAAAAACTGTTTTTT.

This clone occurred a few times. The genes are TRBV9 and TRBJ1-1; weak D call: TRBD1 (5 bases). Looked up from germline, CDR1 is SGDLS and CDR2 is YYNGEE. The CDR3 consists of 12 residues. V dropped 0 bases and J dropped 7 bases, with 7 bases sitting between them. The CDR3 is CASSVDGGEAFF. CDR3 sequence (DNA): TGTGCCAGCAGCGTAGATGGGGGTGAAGCTTTCTTT.

The chain recombines TRBV14 with TRBJ1-2; D not resolved. The V end lost 1 base, the J end lost 2 bases, and 11 bases lay between the germline ends. Germline CDR1 is SGHDN and CDR2 is FVKESK. The CDR3 is made up of 15 amino acids. DNA for the CDR3: TGTGCCAGCAGCCAAGCGAGGGAATGGAACTATGGCTACACCTTC. Translated, it gives CASSQAREWNYGYTF.

This rearrangement joins TRBV10-1 to TRBJ2-5; D is perhaps TRBD1 or TRBD2 (5 bases each). V was pared by 6 bases and J by 3 bases, with 11 bases between. Germline assignment: CDR1 WNHNN and CDR2 SYGVQD (reference sequence). The CDR3 length is 13 residues. CDR3 bases: TGCGCCAGCAGCCGGGACGGAAAAGAGACCCAGTACTTC. This codes for CASSRDGKETQYF.

The gene calls are TRBV11-2 and TRBJ2-7, with D possibly matching TRBD2 (6 bases). V was trimmed by 5 bases and J by 0 bases, leaving 17 bases between them. The CDR3 sequence is 16 residues long. CDR1 and CDR2 (germline): SGHAT, FQNNGV. The CDR3 region has the DNA TGTGCCAGCAGCCCCCGAGATAGCGGAGACTCCTACGAGCAGTACTTC. This encodes CASSPRDSGDSYEQYF.

J is TRBJ2-1 and V is TRBV5-1, with 7 positions matching TRBD2. This CDR3 is built from 13 residues. The junction had 8 bases not matched to a gene; V was cut back by 4 bases and J by 10 bases. Germline loops: CDR1 SGHRS, CDR2 YFSETQ. In DNA form, the CDR3 reads TGCGCCAGCAGCCTTCGGGAGGCCCCCGAGCAGTTCTTC. Residues: CASSLREAPEQFF.

This clone occurred once. The chain uses TRBV20-1 and TRBJ1-1; a weak D match, TRBD1 (5 bases). The CDR3 loop spans 11 amino acids. Germline CDR1 and CDR2: DFQATT and SNEGSKA (reference sequence). Trimming stripped 6 bases from V and 10 bases from J, with 15 bases between. Here the CDR3 reads CSARVGGAAFF. In nucleotides, the CDR3 is TGCAGTGCCAGGGTCGGTGGGGCAGCTTTCTTT.

For this clone: Other nucleotide sequences from this sample produce the same CDR3. CDR3 loop: CASSVEGETQYF. CDR3 DNA sequence: TGTGCCAGCAGCGTAGAGGGGGAGACCCAGTACTTC. This sequence joins TRBV9 and TRBJ2-5; tentative D call: TRBD1 (5 bases). The CDR3 is 12 amino acids. The V gene's germline CDR1 is SGDLS and CDR2 YYNGEE. V was pared by 0 bases and J by 5 bases, with 5 bases between.

The chain recombines TRBV19 with TRBJ1-5; weak D call: TRBD1 (5 bases). The CDR3 runs to 14 residues. The germline V and J ends were trimmed by 3 bases and 7 bases, with 13 bases remaining between them. The germline CDR1 and CDR2 sequences are LNHDA and SQIVND (reference sequence). CDR3 nucleotide sequence: TGTGCCAGTAGTATTGAAGGGGTGGGGCAGCCCCAGCATTTT. The encoded protein is CASSIEGVGQPQHF.

The rearrangement links TRBV6-5 to TRBJ1-3, with D uncertain. Germline V gene sequence: CDR1 MNHEY, CDR2 SVGAGI. The CDR3 runs to 15 residues. Trimming removed 2 bases from V and 0 bases from J, with 8 bases in between. The CDR3 spells CASSYDGDSGNTIYF. DNA for the CDR3: TGTGCCAGCAGTTACGACGGGGACTCTGGAAACACCATATATTTT.

The chain links TRBV6-1 to TRBJ2-7; D is unresolved. CDR3 length: 16 residues. In germline, CDR1 is MNHNS, CDR2 SASEGT. Trimming removed 4 bases at V and 5 bases at J, with 21 bases between. DNA of the CDR3: TGTGCCAGCAGTGGTCCAGGAGTCATGACCGACGACGAGCAGTACTTC. Its translation: CASSGPGVMTDDEQYF.

The chain combines TRBV27 with TRBJ2-3, with TRBD2 identical over 10 bases. The CDR3 loop spans 17 amino acids. The germline V gene encodes CDR1 MNHEY and CDR2 SMNVEV (reference sequence). With V trimmed by 0 bases and J by 4 bases, 7 bases remained unmatched. The CDR3 sequence is CASSLSLLAGVPDTQYF. CDR3 coding DNA: TGTGCCAGCAGTTTATCGTTGCTAGCGGGAGTTCCAGATACGCAGTATTTT.

Only a few counts were recorded for this clone. The gene calls are TRBV27 and TRBJ2-1; maybe TRBD2 (6 bases). V was shortened by 4 bases and J by 4 bases, with 11 bases between the two germline ends. This CDR3 has 14 amino acids. Germline V lookup: CDR1 MNHEY, CDR2 SMNVEV (reference sequence). CDR3 residues: CASSSPGLYNEQFF. CDR3 sequence (DNA): TGTGCCAGCAGTTCCCCGGGACTGTACAATGAGCAGTTCTTC.

This chain uses TRBV7-9 with TRBJ2-5, with 9 positions matching TRBD1. Germline trimming cut 5 bases from V and 7 bases from J; bases unmatched to any gene: 5. The CDR3 length is 13 residues. Germline CDR1 reads SEHNR; CDR2 reads FQNEAQ (reference sequence). The CDR3 nucleotides are TGTGCCAGCAGCCCGACAGGGGGTCTGACCCAGTACTTC. Translating it yields CASSPTGGLTQYF.

This sequence joins TRBV19 and TRBJ2-2; D possibly corresponds to TRBD2 (5 bases). Germline V CDR1 and CDR2: LNHDA, SQIVND (reference sequence). The length of the CDR3 is 17 residues. V lost 4 bases and J 2 bases, leaving 17 bases between the germline ends. CDR3 region: CASSNVLDWLNTGELFF. CDR3 DNA sequence: TGTGCCAGTAGTAATGTCTTGGACTGGTTAAACACCGGGGAGCTGTTTTTT.

The V call is TRBV29-1, the J call TRBJ2-7, with 8 bases that match TRBD2. CDR3 size: 11 residues. V was pared by 7 bases and J by 3 bases, with 2 bases of the junction left unmatched. The germline V gene encodes CDR1 SQVTM and CDR2 ANQGSEA. The CDR3 sequence: CSASGSYEQYF. CDR3 in DNA: TGCAGCGCGAGCGGGAGCTACGAGCAGTACTTC.

V and J are TRBV15 and TRBJ2-2; the D is unclear. CDR3 length: 16 residues. The germline V gene encodes CDR1 LNHNV and CDR2 YYDKDF (reference sequence). Trimming pared 4 bases from V and 1 base from J, leaving 13 bases between. The DNA for the CDR3 is TGTGCCACCAGCAACCGACAAGAAGAGAACACCGGGGAGCTGTTTTTT. Translating gives CATSNRQEENTGELFF.

This sequence joins TRBV28 and TRBJ2-1; 10 nucleotides agree with TRBD2. J lost 6 bases, V lost 3 bases, and 11 bases had no gene match. This CDR3 region has 17 residues. Germline CDR1 MDHEN, CDR2 SYDVKM. The DNA for the CDR3 is TGTGCCAGCAGTTTCCCAACCTTCTCTAGCGGGAGCAATGAGCAGTTCTTC. It is translated as CASSFPTFSSGSNEQFF.

The gene calls are TRBV7-3 and TRBJ2-3; D is undetermined. Germline V gives CDR1 SGHTA, CDR2 FQGTGA. V was pared by 0 bases and J by 5 bases, with 9 bases between. The CDR3 is 14 residues long. CDR3 protein: CASSLTSRGDTQYF. The CDR3 region has the DNA TGTGCCAGCAGCTTAACGTCCCGTGGAGATACGCAGTATTTT. The full variable domain, its missing parts supplied by reference TRBV7-3 and TRBJ2-3, is GAGVSQTPSNKVTEKGKYVELRCDPISGHTALYWYRQSLGQGPEFLIYFQGTGAADDSGLPNDRFFAVRPEGSVSTLKIQRTERGDSAVYLCASSLTSRGDTQYFGPGTRLTVL.

V is TRBV18 and J is TRBJ2-3; 8 bases are shared with TRBD1. J gave up 10 bases and V 5 bases, and 8 bases lay outside the gene matches. The CDR3 is made up of 13 amino acids. The germline CDR1 and CDR2 sequences are KGHSH and LQKENI. The CDR3 is CASSATGEVAQYF. In DNA form, the CDR3 reads TGTGCCAGCTCAGCGACAGGGGAGGTGGCGCAGTATTTT.

This clone was counted a few times. The chain uses TRBV2 and TRBJ2-1; no clear D gene. The germline V gene has CDR1 SNHLY and CDR2 FYNNEI. V was clipped by 10 bases and J by 0 bases, with 13 bases between them. The CDR3 covers 14 residues. The CDR3 nucleotides are TGTGCCACCAAGGCCTGGGACTCCTACAATGAGCAGTTCTTC. Its translation is CATKAWDSYNEQFF. The complete variable domain, with remaining parts taken from reference TRBV2 and TRBJ2-1, reads EPEVTQTPSHQVTQMGQEVILRCVPISNHLYFYWYRQILGQKVEFLVSFYNNEISEKSEIFDDQFSVERPDGSNFTLKIRSTKLEDSAMYFCATKAWDSYNEQFFGPGTRLTVL.

The J gene is TRBJ2-7, the V gene TRBV7-2, with TRBD2 matching over 8 bases. J lost 9 bases, V lost 7 bases, and 17 bases had no gene match. This CDR3 is 15 amino acids long. Germline values: CDR1 SGHTA, CDR2 FQGNSA. CDR3 sequence reads: CASTPRTSPPLPQYF. CDR3 coding DNA: TGTGCCAGCACGCCTCGGACTAGCCCTCCGTTACCGCAGTACTTC.

V gene TRBV7-2 combines with J gene TRBJ2-7; TRBD2 aligns across 9 bases. Germline V gene lookup returns CDR1 SGHTA and CDR2 FQGNSA. V lost 5 bases and J lost 4; bases outside the gene matches: 6. The CDR3 consists of 14 residues. CDR3 nucleotide sequence: TGTGCCAGCAGCCCGACTAGCGGAACATACGAGCAGTACTTC. Protein: CASSPTSGTYEQYF.